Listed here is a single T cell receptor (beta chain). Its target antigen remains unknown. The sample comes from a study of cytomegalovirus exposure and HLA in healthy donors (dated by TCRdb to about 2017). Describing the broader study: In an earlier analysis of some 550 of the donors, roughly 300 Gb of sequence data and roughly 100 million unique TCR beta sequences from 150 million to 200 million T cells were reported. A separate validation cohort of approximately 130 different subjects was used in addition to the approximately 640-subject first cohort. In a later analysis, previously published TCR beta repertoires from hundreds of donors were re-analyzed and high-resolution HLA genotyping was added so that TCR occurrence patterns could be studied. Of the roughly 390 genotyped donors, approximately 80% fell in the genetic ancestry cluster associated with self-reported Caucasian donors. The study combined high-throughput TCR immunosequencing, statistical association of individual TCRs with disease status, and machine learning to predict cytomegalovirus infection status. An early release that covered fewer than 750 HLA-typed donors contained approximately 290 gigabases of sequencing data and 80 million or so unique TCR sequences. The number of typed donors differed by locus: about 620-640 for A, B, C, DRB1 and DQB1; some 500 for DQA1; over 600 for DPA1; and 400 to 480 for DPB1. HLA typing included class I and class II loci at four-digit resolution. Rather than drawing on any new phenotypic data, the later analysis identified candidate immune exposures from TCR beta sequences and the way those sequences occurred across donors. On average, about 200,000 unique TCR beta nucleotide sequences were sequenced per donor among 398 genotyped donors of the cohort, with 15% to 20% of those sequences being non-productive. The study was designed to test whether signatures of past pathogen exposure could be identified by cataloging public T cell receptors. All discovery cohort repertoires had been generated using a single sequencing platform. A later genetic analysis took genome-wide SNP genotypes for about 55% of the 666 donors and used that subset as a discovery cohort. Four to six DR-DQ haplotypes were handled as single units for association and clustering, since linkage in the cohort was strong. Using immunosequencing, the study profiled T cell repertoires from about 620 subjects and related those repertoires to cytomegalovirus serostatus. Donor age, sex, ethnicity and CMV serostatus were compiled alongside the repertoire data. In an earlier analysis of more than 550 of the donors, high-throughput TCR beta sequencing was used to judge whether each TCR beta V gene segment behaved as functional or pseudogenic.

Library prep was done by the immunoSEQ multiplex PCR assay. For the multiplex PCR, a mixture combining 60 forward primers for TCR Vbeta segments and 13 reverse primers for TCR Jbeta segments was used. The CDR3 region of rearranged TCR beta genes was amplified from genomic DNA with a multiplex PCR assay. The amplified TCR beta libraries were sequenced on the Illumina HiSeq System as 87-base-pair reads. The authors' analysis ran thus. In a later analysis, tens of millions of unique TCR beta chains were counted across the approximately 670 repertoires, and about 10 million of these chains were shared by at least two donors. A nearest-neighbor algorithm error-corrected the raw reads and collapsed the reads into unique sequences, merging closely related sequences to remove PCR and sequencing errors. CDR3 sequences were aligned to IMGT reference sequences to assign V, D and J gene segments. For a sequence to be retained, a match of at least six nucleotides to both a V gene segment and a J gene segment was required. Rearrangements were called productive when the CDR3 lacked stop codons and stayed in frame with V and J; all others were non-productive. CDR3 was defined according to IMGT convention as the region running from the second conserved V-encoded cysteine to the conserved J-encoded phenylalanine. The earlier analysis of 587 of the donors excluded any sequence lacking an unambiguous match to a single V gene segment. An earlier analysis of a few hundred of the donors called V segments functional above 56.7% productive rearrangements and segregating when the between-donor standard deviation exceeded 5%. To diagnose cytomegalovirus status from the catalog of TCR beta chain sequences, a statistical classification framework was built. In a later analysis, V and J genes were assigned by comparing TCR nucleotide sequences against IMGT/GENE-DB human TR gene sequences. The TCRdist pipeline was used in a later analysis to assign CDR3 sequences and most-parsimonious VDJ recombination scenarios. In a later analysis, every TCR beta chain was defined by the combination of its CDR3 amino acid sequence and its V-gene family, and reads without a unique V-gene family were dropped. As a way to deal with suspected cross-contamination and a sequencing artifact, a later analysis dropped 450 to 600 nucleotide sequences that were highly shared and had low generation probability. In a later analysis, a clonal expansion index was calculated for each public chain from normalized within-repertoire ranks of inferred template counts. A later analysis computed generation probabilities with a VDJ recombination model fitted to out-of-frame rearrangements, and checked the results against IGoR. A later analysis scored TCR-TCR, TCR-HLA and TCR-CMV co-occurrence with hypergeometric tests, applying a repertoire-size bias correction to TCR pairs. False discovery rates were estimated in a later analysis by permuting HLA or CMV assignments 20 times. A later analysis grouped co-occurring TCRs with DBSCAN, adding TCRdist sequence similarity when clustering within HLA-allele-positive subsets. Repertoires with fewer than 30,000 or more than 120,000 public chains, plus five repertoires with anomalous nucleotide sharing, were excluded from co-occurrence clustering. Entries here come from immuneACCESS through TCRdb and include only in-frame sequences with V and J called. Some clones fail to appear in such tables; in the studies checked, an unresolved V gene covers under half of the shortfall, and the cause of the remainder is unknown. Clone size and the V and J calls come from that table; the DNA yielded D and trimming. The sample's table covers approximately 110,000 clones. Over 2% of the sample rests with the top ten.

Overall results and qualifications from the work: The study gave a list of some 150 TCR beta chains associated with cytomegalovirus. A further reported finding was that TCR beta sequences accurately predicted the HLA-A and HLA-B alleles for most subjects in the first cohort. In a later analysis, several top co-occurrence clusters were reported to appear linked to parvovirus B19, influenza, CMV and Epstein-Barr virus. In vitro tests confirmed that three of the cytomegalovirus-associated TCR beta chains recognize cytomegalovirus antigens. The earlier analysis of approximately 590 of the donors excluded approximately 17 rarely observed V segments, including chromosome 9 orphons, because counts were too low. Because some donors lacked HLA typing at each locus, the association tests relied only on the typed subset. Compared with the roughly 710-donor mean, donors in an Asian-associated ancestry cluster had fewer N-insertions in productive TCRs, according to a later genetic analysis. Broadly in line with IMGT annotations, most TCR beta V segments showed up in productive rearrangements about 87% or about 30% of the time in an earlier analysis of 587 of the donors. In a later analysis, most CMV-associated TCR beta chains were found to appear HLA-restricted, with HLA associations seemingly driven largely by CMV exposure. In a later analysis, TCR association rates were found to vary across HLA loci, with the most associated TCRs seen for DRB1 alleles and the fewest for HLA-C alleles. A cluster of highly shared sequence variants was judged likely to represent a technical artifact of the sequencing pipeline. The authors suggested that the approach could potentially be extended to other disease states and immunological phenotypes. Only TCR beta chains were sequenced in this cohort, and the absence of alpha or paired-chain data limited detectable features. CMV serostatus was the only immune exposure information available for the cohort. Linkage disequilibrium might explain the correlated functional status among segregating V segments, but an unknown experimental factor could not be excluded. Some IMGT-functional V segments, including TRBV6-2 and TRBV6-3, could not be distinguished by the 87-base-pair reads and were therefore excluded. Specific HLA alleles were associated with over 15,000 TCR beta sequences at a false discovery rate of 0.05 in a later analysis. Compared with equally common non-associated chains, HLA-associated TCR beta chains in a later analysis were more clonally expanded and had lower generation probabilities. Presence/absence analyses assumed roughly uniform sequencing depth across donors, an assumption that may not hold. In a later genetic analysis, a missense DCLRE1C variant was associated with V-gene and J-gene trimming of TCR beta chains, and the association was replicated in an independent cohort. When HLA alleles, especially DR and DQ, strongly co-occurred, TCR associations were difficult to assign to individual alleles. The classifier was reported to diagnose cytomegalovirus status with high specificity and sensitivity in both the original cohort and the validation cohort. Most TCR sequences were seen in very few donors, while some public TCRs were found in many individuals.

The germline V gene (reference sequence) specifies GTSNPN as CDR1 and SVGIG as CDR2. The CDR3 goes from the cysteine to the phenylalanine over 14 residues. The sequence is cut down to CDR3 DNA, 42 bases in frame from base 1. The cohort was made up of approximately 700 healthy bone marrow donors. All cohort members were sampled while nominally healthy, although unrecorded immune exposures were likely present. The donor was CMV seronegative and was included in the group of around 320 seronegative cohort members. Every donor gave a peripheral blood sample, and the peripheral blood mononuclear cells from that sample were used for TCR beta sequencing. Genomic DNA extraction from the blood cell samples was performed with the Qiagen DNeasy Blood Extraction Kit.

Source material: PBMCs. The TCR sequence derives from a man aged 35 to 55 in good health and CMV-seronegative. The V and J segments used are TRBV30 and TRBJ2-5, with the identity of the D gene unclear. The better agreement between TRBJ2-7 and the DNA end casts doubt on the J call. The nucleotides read TGTGCCTGGACCAGCCAGCCTAGCTCCTACGAGCAGTACTTC. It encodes CAWTSQPSSYEQYF.